The entry that follows covers one T cell receptor beta chain sequence. The source of the sample is a study of blood T cell repertoires in COVID-19. At the level of the study: The samples span acute and convalescent COVID-19 from the United States, Italy and Spain.

Unmatched junction bases numbered 8, after V lost 4 bases and J lost 5 bases. Germline CDR1 is LGHNA and CDR2 is YNFKEQ. The CDR3 totals 15 residues. This table comes from immunoSEQ multiplex PCR, and its TCRdb copy is limited to in-frame clones, with some not included. The repertoire holds about 240,000 clones, with around 89% as singletons. The study drew participants aged roughly 18 to 95 years from roughly 25 US areas. Self-reported history from a screening survey and questionnaire set each donor's cohort. The specimen was PBMCs or T cells enriched from blood (not recorded which). The rearrangement joins TRBV4-2 to TRBJ2-7; 10 bases are a match to TRBD1. This receptor was identified in a woman in her twenties or thirties who had recovered from COVID-19. CDR3 in amino acids: CASSRRSGQGNEQYF. The CDR3 coding sequence is TGTGCCAGCAGCCGCAGATCGGGACAGGGGAACGAGCAGTACTTC.